Listed below are T cell receptor beta chains from one sample, sequenced in a study of T-cell memory formation after mild COVID-19. One entry per CDR3 protein, called by TCRdb with MiXCR from the 5' RACE reads. The sample includes roughly 120,000 distinct CDR3 sequences, more than 15% of them seen just once. Material for sequencing was PBMCs or a T cell subset sorted from them (not recorded which). The source is an adult woman who had mild COVID-19 (a few samples of this study predate the infection). Cell type and time point are not known. Each CDR3 is given with its conserved first and last residue. The D gene is left open where the match is weak. Size is omitted from some rows. Given values are once, few, many or a class for expanded clones.

J gene	clone size	V gene	D gene	CDR3 protein	CDR3 DNA
TRBJ2-1	few	TRBV6-5	-	CASSYGAGNEQFF	TGTGCCAGCAGTTACGGGGCGGGCAATGAGCAGTTCTTC
TRBJ2-1	-	TRBV12-3/TRBV12-4	TRBD2	CASSSGSGFHNEQFF	TGTGCCAGCAGTAGCGGGAGCGGATTCCACAATGAGCAGTTCTTC
TRBJ1-2	-	TRBV12-3/TRBV12-4	TRBD1	CASSLRRDRAYGYTF	TGTGCCAGCAGCCTCCGCCGGGACAGGGCTTATGGCTACACCTTC
TRBJ1-5	few	TRBV5-1	TRBD1	CASSLDGQDNQPQHF	TGCGCCAGCAGCTTGGACGGACAGGACAATCAGCCCCAGCATTTT
TRBJ1-3	-	TRBV10-3	TRBD1	CAIFQGAGSGGNTIYF	TGTGCCATCTTCCAGGGGGCCGGTTCGGGCGGAAACACCATATATTTT
TRBJ1-2	few	TRBV12-3/TRBV12-4	-	CASSPSAAIHYGYTF	TGTGCCAGCAGTCCCTCAGCGGCCATACACTATGGCTACACCTTC
TRBJ2-7	once	TRBV29-1	TRBD2	CSVGGTVTYEQYF	TGCAGCGTCGGGGGGACCGTGACCTACGAGCAGTACTTC
TRBJ2-5	few	TRBV3-1	-	CASSQPIQETQYF	TGTGCCAGCAGCCAGCCGATACAAGAGACCCAGTACTTC
TRBJ2-7	many	TRBV7-6	TRBD2	CASSRIAGAYEQYF	TGTGCCAGCAGCCGTATAGCGGGGGCCTACGAGCAGTACTTC
TRBJ2-5	-	TRBV9	TRBD2	CASSGSSGRGETQYF	TGTGCCAGCAGCGGGTCTAGCGGGAGGGGAGAGACCCAGTACTTC
TRBJ1-1	many	TRBV4-1	-	CASSQGKGGRKNTEAFF	TGCGCCAGCAGCCAAGGGAAAGGCGGACGGAAGAACACTGAAGCTTTCTTT
TRBJ2-7	few	TRBV29-1	TRBD1	CSVEVPGQGFSEQYF	TGCAGCGTTGAAGTCCCGGGACAGGGGTTTAGCGAGCAGTACTTC
TRBJ2-5	few	TRBV15	-	CATSRARGSDQETQYF	TGTGCCACCAGCAGAGCCAGGGGATCCGACCAAGAGACCCAGTACTTC
TRBJ2-2	few	TRBV5-1	TRBD2	CASSRSLAGGNTGELFF	TGCGCCAGCAGCAGATCATTAGCGGGAGGGAACACCGGGGAGCTGTTTTTT
TRBJ2-7	-	TRBV5-5	-	CASSRSTGSYEQYF	TGTGCCAGCAGCCGGTCGACAGGTTCCTACGAGCAGTACTTC
TRBJ2-5	-	TRBV7-8	-	CASSPTRWWETQYF	TGTGCCAGCAGCCCCACCCGGTGGTGGGAGACCCAGTACTTC
TRBJ2-5	-	TRBV3-1	-	CASSQDVLSEETQYF	TGTGCCAGCAGCCAAGATGTTCTTAGTGAGGAGACCCAGTACTTC
TRBJ2-1	few	TRBV7-9	-	CASSYLGAYNEQFF	TGTGCCAGCAGCTACCTGGGGGCCTACAATGAGCAGTTCTTC
TRBJ1-1	few	TRBV11-2	-	CASSLGGTNTEAFF	TGTGCCAGCAGCTTGGGGGGGACGAACACTGAAGCTTTCTTT
TRBJ2-1	few	TRBV6-2/TRBV6-3	TRBD2	CASSSPAGRLGEQFF	TGTGCCAGCAGTTCCCCAGCGGGGCGATTGGGTGAGCAGTTCTTC
TRBJ2-5	-	TRBV12-3/TRBV12-4	TRBD2	CASSRGLAGGGAQYF	TGTGCCAGCAGCCGCGGACTAGCGGGAGGGGGTGCCCAGTACTTC
TRBJ1-5	-	TRBV27	TRBD1	CASSQRTGGLVQPQHF	TGTGCCAGCAGTCAACGGACAGGGGGCTTGGTTCAGCCCCAGCATTTT
TRBJ2-3	few	TRBV15	-	CATKTGSTDTQYF	TGTGCCACCAAGACAGGAAGCACAGATACGCAGTATTTT
TRBJ2-3	-	TRBV18	TRBD2	CASREGDTQYF	TGTGCCAGCCGGGAGGGGGATACGCAGTATTTT
TRBJ2-3	-	TRBV14	TRBD1	CASSQKDRLPPDTQYF	TGTGCCAGCAGCCAAAAGGACAGGCTACCCCCAGATACGCAGTATTTT
TRBJ2-1	many	TRBV24-1	TRBD2	CATSESSGSYNEQFF	TGTGCCACCAGTGAATCTAGCGGGTCGTACAATGAGCAGTTCTTC
TRBJ2-6	few	TRBV6-2/TRBV6-3	-	CASSYVSGANVLTF	TGTGCCAGCAGTTATGTGAGTGGGGCCAACGTCCTGACTTTC
TRBJ2-1	-	TRBV7-3	TRBD2	CASSPGLAGAEEQFF	TGTGCCAGCAGCCCCGGACTAGCGGGAGCGGAGGAGCAGTTCTTC
TRBJ2-2	-	TRBV7-2	-	CASRGGGPNTGELFF	TGTGCCAGCCGTGGTGGCGGTCCGAACACCGGGGAGCTGTTTTTT
TRBJ1-1	few	TRBV6-2/TRBV6-3	-	CASSYWERDTEAFF	TGTGCCAGCAGTTACTGGGAACGGGACACTGAAGCTTTCTTT
TRBJ1-1	few	TRBV9	TRBD1	CASSGRDSMNTEAFF	TGTGCCAGCAGCGGACGGGACAGCATGAACACTGAAGCTTTCTTT
TRBJ2-7	few	TRBV11-3	TRBD2	CASTGGRGLAGGRGEQYF	TGTGCCAGCACGGGAGGTAGAGGGCTCGCGGGAGGCCGCGGCGAGCAGTACTTC
TRBJ2-5	few	TRBV12-5	-	CASGWDFQETQYF	TGTGCTAGTGGTTGGGACTTTCAAGAGACCCAGTACTTC
TRBJ2-1	-	TRBV13	-	CASSLQTPDTLTEDYNEQFF	TGTGCCAGCAGCTTACAAACACCGGACACCTTAACTGAGGATTACAATGAGCAGTTCTTC
TRBJ1-5	-	TRBV30	-	CAWSSTARNQPQHF	TGTGCCTGGAGTTCAACAGCGCGAAATCAGCCCCAGCATTTT
TRBJ2-1	-	TRBV20-1	-	CSARPSRAYVGEQFF	TGCAGTGCTAGGCCATCTAGGGCCTACGTTGGTGAGCAGTTCTTC
TRBJ2-3	-	TRBV12-3/TRBV12-4	-	CASSFEPGAKSTDTQYF	TGTGCCAGCAGTTTCGAGCCGGGGGCTAAAAGCACAGATACGCAGTATTTT
TRBJ2-7	few	TRBV9	-	CASSVKESYEQYF	TGTGCCAGCAGCGTCAAGGAATCCTACGAGCAGTACTTC
TRBJ2-2	-	TRBV28	-	CASKGYGNTGELFF	TGTGCCAGCAAGGGGTATGGTAACACCGGGGAGCTGTTTTTT
TRBJ1-5	-	TRBV7-8	-	CASSSWTESNQPQHF	TGTGCCAGCAGCTCATGGACTGAGAGCAATCAGCCCCAGCATTTT